This T cell receptor beta chain was observed in a study of cytomegalovirus exposure and HLA in healthy donors. Study details: Earlier results showed 90 million to 120 million unique TCR beta sequences derived from 150 million to 200 million T cells. Findings and caveats of the study: The authors judged a highly shared variant cluster likely a sequencing artifact. CMV antigen specificity was confirmed in vitro for a few CMV-associated chains. No immune exposure information besides CMV serostatus was available.

Details on this clone: The antigen is not known.

The trim removed 0 bases at V and 3 bases at J, leaving 6 bases unmatched. Germline V lookup: CDR1 SGDLS, CDR2 YYNGEE. This CDR3 contains 15 residues. PCR used 60 Vbeta primers and 13 Jbeta primers. Measured with immunoSEQ multiplex PCR; TCRdb has only the in-frame clones, and not every one. The data hold under 120,000 clones, with over 65% observed a single time. The rearrangement joins TRBV9 to TRBJ2-7, with 7 positions matching TRBD2. This sequence was found in a female donor in good health and CMV-seropositive. Sequenced sample: PBMCs. The CDR3 loop is CASSVDLGGIYEQYF. In DNA form, the CDR3 reads TGTGCCAGCAGCGTAGATCTGGGGGGGATCTACGAGCAGTACTTC.